This T cell receptor beta chain was captured by sequencing in a study of T cells in Graves' hyperthyroidism and ophthalmopathy (dated 2019 in TCRdb). At the level of the whole study: Peripheral blood samples were taken at initial diagnosis, before any treatment was given. A discovery cohort of approximately 100 patients, 43 with Graves' ophthalmopathy and over 55 with stable Graves' hyperthyroidism, was used to find distinguishing TCR V-J signatures. Whether ophthalmopathy could be predicted prospectively was tested in an independent validation cohort made up of some 20 hyperthyroidism patients plus 17 patients who later progressed to ophthalmopathy. The 100 or so discovery patients were divided at random into training and test sets in a 7:3 ratio. In addition, the study compared T-cell repertoires in thyroid tissue and in blood from five or six Graves' hyperthyroidism patients. After sampling, hyperthyroidism patients received methimazole starting at 30 mg daily, and ophthalmopathy patients received high-dose intravenous methylprednisolone. The paper reports TCR Vbeta CDR3 sequencing of 135 peripheral blood samples: under 45 ophthalmopathy, roughly 80 hyperthyroidism and around 17 progressor patients. Results and caveats for the whole study, not just this receptor: No statistical method was used to set the sample size in advance, and investigators knew the group allocation. In cross-validation, a model built on a 13 V-J signature told ophthalmopathy apart from stable hyperthyroidism with approximately 90% sensitivity and around 81% specificity, and in testing the same model reached 80%/75%. Most expanded thyroid clonotypes (frequency above 0.001) were also found in blood, which suggests that blood repertoires may mirror thyroid immune responses. In validation, progression to ophthalmopathy was predicted by the model with nearly 71% sensitivity and approximately 78% specificity, a median of 6.5 months before onset.

A patient counted as having stable Graves' hyperthyroidism if no progression to ophthalmopathy occurred over 18 months of follow-up. Hyperthyroidism patients were newly diagnosed, with disease duration under 2 months, and aged 18 to 65 years. The study excluded patients with uncontrolled infections, other autoimmune diseases, pregnancy or lactation. Diagnoses relied on clinical symptoms, serum thyroxine and TRAb, thyroid ultrasound and orbital computed tomography. Ficoll-Paque density gradient centrifugation was used to isolate PBMCs from under 11 ml of fresh peripheral blood. Total RNA was extracted with Trizol reagent, and quality was checked on an Agilent 2100 Bioanalyzer. For this chain, trimming is 4 bases at the V end and 5 bases at the J end, and the number of junction bases without a gene match is 9. The CDR3 holds 15 amino acids from the cysteine to the phenylalanine. CDR3 DNA only is kept here, 45 bases in frame from base 1. The germline V gene (reference sequence) supplies CDR1 SEHNR and CDR2 FQNEAQ.

This clonotype came up many times. The specificity of this receptor is unknown. Per-nucleotide qualities are absent, and no much larger clonotype sits a single base away. TCR beta CDR3 regions were amplified from RNA transcripts. The TCR CDR3 was subjected to a first round of RT-PCR using the HTBI primer set and the Qiagen OneStep RT-PCR kit. The libraries were constructed in a second round of multiplex PCR and then size-selected and purified. Paired-end sequencing of the libraries was performed with 100 bp reads on an Illumina HiSeq2000. Regarding the original processing steps: SOAPnuke was used to process the raw data, with reads discarded if the reads contained adapters or uncalled bases, had a mean Phred below 15, or lacked an exact constant-primer or identifier match. COPE v1.2.5 was used to merge high-quality paired reads, and clonotypes were defined as unique nucleotide sequences. Clonotypes were aligned to IMGT TRBV, TRBD and TRBJ reference segments using MiTCR v1.1. The analysis was restricted to V-J combinations with a frequency above 0.0001, which together covered roughly 99% of the repertoires. A TCS score was defined as the ratio between F50 (clonal expansion) and ExV (chaos), using BLOSUM62-based TCRdist between CDR3 peptides within each V-J. Welch's t-statistics and random forest reduced 514 V-J features to 13, which were used in a naive Bayes classifier (R e1071). Thyroid-blood repertoire similarity was quantified with the Morisita-Horn index. TCRdb ran its own pipeline on the public reads, namely fastp trimming at Q25 and MiXCR clone calling, and kept in-frame beta chains. Merged by CDR3 protein, the rows form single entries marked with the most common genes and DNA. The V and J calls here are based on TCRdb, not the publication. The sample table contains 750,000 to 950,000 distinct CDR3 sequences; only one count was recorded for 38% of them. Over 8% of the sample lies in the top ten.

The chain was built from TRBV7-9 and TRBJ1-2; 8 central nucleotides agree with TRBD1. The source is a man between 18 and 35 years old with Graves' hyperthyroidism. Sequencing input: blood. The nucleotide sequence is TGTGCCAGCAGCTCATGGGGACAGGAGATTTATGGCTACACCTTC. It is translated as CASSSWGQEIYGYTF.